The clone carrying this T cell receptor (beta chain) was found a few times. The record originates from a study of control samples from healthy donors and cancer patients. The CDR3 is 18 amino acids. V lost 4 bases and J 0 bases, leaving 19 bases between the germline ends. Germline V lookup: CDR1 KGHSH, CDR2 LQKENI. This table comes from immunoSEQ multiplex PCR, and its TCRdb copy is limited to in-frame clones, with some not included. The repertoire holds 40,000 to 65,000 clones, around 87% seen once, with roughly an eighth in the top ten. The receptor comes from a man in his sixties with head and neck cancer. The specimen sequenced was PBMCs. The chain is built from TRBV18 and TRBJ1-5; D is undetermined. The CDR3 sequence is CASSRVAGSAYSNQPQHF. DNA for the CDR3: TGTGCCAGCTCACGTGTCGCGGGTTCCGCTTATAGCAATCAGCCCCAGCATTTT.